This T cell receptor (beta chain) was profiled in a study of OX40 agonist ivuxolimab in advanced cancers. As for this clone: Its antigen is undetermined.

The CDR3 is made up of 15 amino acids. Germline V gene lookup returns CDR1 MGHRA and CDR2 YSYEKL. Trimming shortened V by 6 bases and J by 0 bases, and 15 bases separated the two germline ends. Samples of blood were obtained at baseline, on cycle 4 day 1, and on cycle 7 day 1. Study findings and constraints: Compared with CD4+, CD8+ T cells on average had more expanded clones. With doses of 0.1 to 3.0 mg/kg, CD4+ and CD8+ blood T cells had undergone clonal expansion by week 6. Nonresponders included some who also had low normalized T-cell clonal expansion.

Here immunoSEQ multiplex PCR was the method, and the copy in TCRdb shows in-frame clones only, minus some. The sample yields roughly 48,000 clones, 70% to 90% seen once. The chain is built from TRBV4-1 and TRBJ2-7; the D call may be TRBD1 or TRBD2 (5 bases each). Sequencing was performed on CD4+ or CD8+ T cells sorted from blood, taken in a trial of the OX40 agonist ivuxolimab. The origin of this receptor is an adult with an advanced solid tumor such as melanoma, head and neck, liver or kidney cancer. CDR3 coding DNA: TGCGCCAGCAGGCCCCTACCAGGGAGCTCCTACGAGCAGTACTTC. Encoded protein: CASRPLPGSSYEQYF.